The present TCR beta chain was sequenced within a study of control samples from healthy donors and cancer patients. Trimming removed 11 bases from V and 2 bases from J; junction bases left unmatched: 5. Per germline, CDR1 ENHRY and CDR2 SYGVKD. This CDR3 is 12 amino acids long. The protocol was immunoSEQ multiplex PCR, while the TCRdb copy is restricted to in-frame clones and leaves out a portion. The sample has over 100,000 clones, 92% seen once. The J gene is TRBJ2-7, the V gene TRBV10-3; TRBD1 matches at 8 bases. The sequenced sample consisted of blood. The TCR comes from a woman aged 18-29 years in good health. The CDR3 loop is CALGTGAYEQYF. The CDR3 DNA reads TGTGCCCTGGGGACAGGTGCCTACGAGCAGTACTTC.